This T cell receptor (beta chain) comes out of a study of blood T cells in healthy people across ages. Study context: Capturing about one barcoded beta molecule per two T cells was achieved by template switching. Study results and caveats: Naive and antigen-experienced cells were not separated, limiting conclusive comparison. Versus aged donors, long-lived donors had higher diversity and more naive CD4+ cells.

The ends lost 5 bases at V and 12 bases at J; junction bases unmatched: 8. CDR1 and CDR2 (germline): SGHTA, FQGNSA. The CDR3 is made up of 15 amino acids. Notes on this clonotype: Its specificity is not known.

Together with a sample-barcoded 5' primer, a J-beta primer mix was included in a second PCR lasting about 6 to 11 cycles. TCRdb used MiXCR to reprocess the 5' RACE reads, holding one entry per CDR3 protein. The sample lists 750,000 to 950,000 distinct CDR3 sequences; about 29% were seen once. These data were also reused for a study on T cells of mothers and their children. Per that paper: Every microgram of extracted RNA entered cDNA synthesis, 1.5 ug per 15 ul.

The sequenced material came from blood. This TCR was recovered from a woman aged 40 to 49 in good health. The V and J genes are TRBV7-2 and TRBJ2-1; TRBD2 matches at 15 bases. The DNA for the CDR3 is TGTGCCAGCAGCCTCGGACTAGCGGGGGGGCCGGGGCAGTTCTTC. Amino acid sequence: CASSLGLAGGPGQFF.